A selection of T cell receptor beta chains follows, all from one sample in a study of T-cell memory formation after mild COVID-19. TCRdb re-called the 5' RACE reads with MiXCR, one entry per CDR3 protein. The sample contains about 400,000 distinct CDR3 sequences, 20% to 30% of which appear only once. Sequencing was done on a sample of PBMCs or a T cell subset sorted from them (not recorded which). The receptors were gathered from an adult woman who had mild COVID-19 (a few samples of this study predate the infection). Cell type and time point are not known. The CDR3 runs from the conserved cysteine through the conserved F or W. Each record gives: CDR3 length, D gene, V gene, J gene, clone size, CDR3 DNA, CDR3 protein. A D gene is named only where the DNA matches it firmly. Clone sizes are given selectively: once, few, many, or a class where the clone is expanded.

length: 13
D: -
V: TRBV10-3
J: TRBJ1-1
size: -
DNA: TGTGCCGCGGGCAGGGATCTGAACACTGAAGCTTTCTTT
CDR3: CAAGRDLNTEAFF

length: 15
D: TRBD1
V: TRBV6-5
J: TRBJ2-6
size: few
DNA: TGTGCCAGCAGTTCACCAGGGGGTACATTAGGTGTCCTGACTTTC
CDR3: CASSSPGGTLGVLTF

length: 17
D: -
V: TRBV5-1
J: TRBJ1-3
size: -
DNA: TGCGCCAGCAGCTTGGTCGGGAACAGGCTCTCTGGAAACACCATATATTTT
CDR3: CASSLVGNRLSGNTIYF

length: 17
D: TRBD2
V: TRBV7-2
J: TRBJ2-1
size: few
DNA: TGTGCCAGCAGCTCCAAGGCTCGGACTAGCGTCTACAATGAGCAGTTCTTC
CDR3: CASSSKARTSVYNEQFF

length: 14
D: -
V: TRBV18
J: TRBJ2-1
size: -
DNA: TGTGCCAGCTCACGTCCTCCTAGTCACAATGAGCAGTTCTTC
CDR3: CASSRPPSHNEQFF

length: 14
D: -
V: TRBV5-1
J: TRBJ2-3
size: -
DNA: TGCGCCAGCAGCTTTTCGCGCAACACAGATACGCAGTATTTT
CDR3: CASSFSRNTDTQYF

length: 18
D: -
V: TRBV5-1
J: TRBJ2-1
size: few
DNA: TGCGCCAGCAGCTTGGTAGGAGCCACCACCGTCTCCTACAATGAGCAGTTCTTC
CDR3: CASSLVGATTVSYNEQFF

length: 14
D: -
V: TRBV3-1
J: TRBJ1-4
size: few
DNA: TGTGCCAGCAGCCAAGGTGCCGAAATTGAAAAACTGTTTTTT
CDR3: CASSQGAEIEKLFF

length: 16
D: TRBD1
V: TRBV12-3/TRBV12-4
J: TRBJ1-1
size: -
DNA: TGTGCCAGCTCGACAGGGCCCGAAATTGGGAACACTGAAGCTTTCTTT
CDR3: CASSTGPEIGNTEAFF

length: 15
D: TRBD1
V: TRBV18
J: TRBJ2-7
size: few
DNA: TGTGCCAGCTCACCGACGGACAGGAGCTCCTACGAGCAGTACTTC
CDR3: CASSPTDRSSYEQYF

length: 15
D: -
V: TRBV3-1
J: TRBJ2-7
size: -
DNA: TGTGCCAGCAGCCAAGCGGCTCTGCTGCCTTTCGCGCAGTACTTC
CDR3: CASSQAALLPFAQYF

length: 13
D: -
V: TRBV10-3
J: TRBJ2-7
size: few
DNA: TGTGCCACATCGGCTGACAGTCGTAACGAGCAGTACTTC
CDR3: CATSADSRNEQYF

length: 13
D: -
V: TRBV20-1
J: TRBJ1-2
size: few
DNA: TGCAGTGCTAGTGGGGAGGGCCGGCGGGGCTACACCTTC
CDR3: CSASGEGRRGYTF

length: 17
D: -
V: TRBV11-2
J: TRBJ2-7
size: -
DNA: TGTGCCAGCAGCCCTGACGAACGGCGGGGGCGCGGAGGCGAGCAGTACTTC
CDR3: CASSPDERRGRGGEQYF

length: 19
D: TRBD1
V: TRBV20-1
J: TRBJ1-5
size: -
DNA: TGCAGTGCTAGAGAACGGACAGGGGGCCTCCTTTATAGCAATCAGCCCCAGCATTTT
CDR3: CSARERTGGLLYSNQPQHF

length: 15
D: TRBD2
V: TRBV20-1
J: TRBJ2-1
size: few
DNA: TGCAGTGCTAGAGATAGCCAGCGGGGACCTCGCGAGCAGTTCTTC
CDR3: CSARDSQRGPREQFF

length: 14
D: TRBD1
V: TRBV20-1
J: TRBJ1-6
size: once
DNA: TGCAGTGCTAGAGGCCGGGACAGGAATTCACCCCTCCACTTT
CDR3: CSARGRDRNSPLHF

length: 15
D: -
V: TRBV5-6
J: TRBJ2-1
size: few
DNA: TGTGCCAGCAGGCAGGATTTGGGGGCTTACAATGAGCAGTTCTTC
CDR3: CASRQDLGAYNEQFF

length: 15
D: TRBD1
V: TRBV12-3/TRBV12-4
J: TRBJ2-3
size: -
DNA: TGTGCCAGCAGTTTTACAGGGGGCAACACAGATACGCAGTATTTT
CDR3: CASSFTGGNTDTQYF

length: 16
D: TRBD2
V: TRBV20-1
J: TRBJ2-3
size: few
DNA: TGCAGTGCGCGGGGGGGACAGCGTACTAGCACAGATACGCAGTATTTT
CDR3: CSARGGQRTSTDTQYF

length: 13
D: -
V: TRBV7-9
J: TRBJ2-4
size: -
DNA: TGTGCCAGCAGCCAAGGCGGGAAGGTCATTCAGTACTTC
CDR3: CASSQGGKVIQYF

length: 16
D: TRBD1
V: TRBV11-3
J: TRBJ2-7
size: few
DNA: TGTGCCAGCAGCTTAGGCCGACAGGGGATCTCCTACGAGCAGTACTTC
CDR3: CASSLGRQGISYEQYF

length: 12
D: -
V: TRBV2
J: TRBJ2-5
size: -
DNA: TGTGCCAGCGCCCCTGGTGCGCAGACCCAGTACTTC
CDR3: CASAPGAQTQYF

length: 13
D: TRBD2
V: TRBV7-2
J: TRBJ2-5
size: few
DNA: TGTGCCAGCAGCGCGGGACTAGCCGGGACCCAGTACTTC
CDR3: CASSAGLAGTQYF

length: 14
D: -
V: TRBV24-1
J: TRBJ1-1
size: -
DNA: TGTGCCACCAGACAACAGGGCCCCGACACTGAAGCTTTCTTT
CDR3: CATRQQGPDTEAFF

length: 12
D: -
V: TRBV6-2/TRBV6-3
J: TRBJ2-1
size: once
DNA: TGTGCCAGCAGTTCTTGGGCGGGAAGGCAGTTCTTC
CDR3: CASSSWAGRQFF

length: 17
D: -
V: TRBV27
J: TRBJ1-2
size: few
DNA: TGTGCCAGCAGTACAGTAGGGGGGCAGAGCTGGCTTTATGGCTACACCTTC
CDR3: CASSTVGGQSWLYGYTF

length: 16
D: -
V: TRBV5-1
J: TRBJ2-4
size: many
DNA: TGCGCCAGCAGCTTGGAACAGCCTACAGCCAAAAACATTCAGTACTTC
CDR3: CASSLEQPTAKNIQYF

length: 13
D: -
V: TRBV12-3/TRBV12-4
J: TRBJ2-3
size: few
DNA: TGTGCCAGCAGCCGTCCCGGAACAGATACGCAGTATTTT
CDR3: CASSRPGTDTQYF

length: 12
D: -
V: TRBV6-2/TRBV6-3
J: TRBJ2-7
size: -
DNA: TGTGCCAGCAGGAGAGGGGCCTACGAGCAGTACTTC
CDR3: CASRRGAYEQYF

length: 15
D: TRBD2
V: TRBV6-5
J: TRBJ2-3
size: -
DNA: TGTGCCAGCAGCTATCACGGACTAGCCGCAGATACGCAGTATTTT
CDR3: CASSYHGLAADTQYF

length: 14
D: -
V: TRBV11-3
J: TRBJ2-4
size: few
DNA: TGTGCCAGCAGCTCCCTCATAGCCAAAAACATTCAGTACTTC
CDR3: CASSSLIAKNIQYF

length: 15
D: TRBD1
V: TRBV5-1
J: TRBJ2-7
size: few
DNA: TGCGCCAGCAGCTCGACAGGGTGGGGATCATCCGAGCAGTACTTC
CDR3: CASSSTGWGSSEQYF

length: 12
D: -
V: TRBV20-1
J: TRBJ2-3
size: -
DNA: TGCAGTGCTCTCTACTGTCGGGATACGCAGTATTTT
CDR3: CSALYCRDTQYF

length: 15
D: TRBD1
V: TRBV9
J: TRBJ2-5
size: -
DNA: TGTGCCAGCAGCGCCATGGACAGGCATCAAGAGACCCAGTACTTC
CDR3: CASSAMDRHQETQYF

length: 14
D: -
V: TRBV5-5
J: TRBJ1-1
size: few
DNA: TGTGCCAGCAGCTTGCGGGGGGGCCGAACTGAAGCTTTCTTT
CDR3: CASSLRGGRTEAFF

length: 14
D: -
V: TRBV2
J: TRBJ2-7
size: -
DNA: TGTGCCAGCAGTGTTCGGGGCGGCTCCTACGAGCAGTACTTC
CDR3: CASSVRGGSYEQYF

length: 17
D: -
V: TRBV7-2
J: TRBJ1-5
size: few
DNA: TGTGCCAGCAGCTTACCCGCCGGAGAGAGTAGCAATCAGCCCCAGCATTTT
CDR3: CASSLPAGESSNQPQHF

length: 15
D: -
V: TRBV9
J: TRBJ1-2
size: few
DNA: TGTGCCAGCAGCGTAGACCCGGCCAAATCCTATGGCTACACCTTC
CDR3: CASSVDPAKSYGYTF

length: 15
D: -
V: TRBV6-2/TRBV6-3
J: TRBJ2-3
size: few
DNA: TGTGCCAGCAGTTATGCCGGCGGGCGAACAGATACGCAGTATTTT
CDR3: CASSYAGGRTDTQYF

length: 15
D: TRBD2
V: TRBV7-9
J: TRBJ2-2
size: -
DNA: TGTGCCAGCAGCCCTAGCGGGGGGATCACCGGGGAGCTGTTTTTT
CDR3: CASSPSGGITGELFF

length: 17
D: TRBD2
V: TRBV5-6
J: TRBJ2-3
size: -
DNA: TGTGCCAGCAGTCATTGGGTGGGACTAGCGTTAACAGATACGCAGTATTTT
CDR3: CASSHWVGLALTDTQYF

length: 13
D: -
V: TRBV12-3/TRBV12-4
J: TRBJ2-1
size: few
DNA: TGTGCCACTGGACAAAATAGTGGGAATGAGCAGTTCTTC
CDR3: CATGQNSGNEQFF

length: 15
D: -
V: TRBV4-1
J: TRBJ1-2
size: many
DNA: TGCGCCAGCAGCCAAGCGGCAGGGATTAACTATGGCTACACCTTC
CDR3: CASSQAAGINYGYTF

length: 16
D: -
V: TRBV7-9
J: TRBJ1-1
size: -
DNA: TGTGCCAGCAGCTTAGGGGGGTTTGGGCCCAACACTGAAGCTTTCTTT
CDR3: CASSLGGFGPNTEAFF

length: 18
D: -
V: TRBV6-1
J: TRBJ2-6
size: few
DNA: TGTGCCAGCAGTGACAGGGCCCCTTATGGGTCTGGGGCCAACGTCCTGACTTTC
CDR3: CASSDRAPYGSGANVLTF

length: 14
D: -
V: TRBV7-2
J: TRBJ2-7
size: many
DNA: TGTGCCAGCAGCTTAGCCGGGCCGCCCTACGAGCAGTACTTC
CDR3: CASSLAGPPYEQYF

length: 14
D: TRBD1
V: TRBV5-4
J: TRBJ2-7
size: -
DNA: TGTGCCAGCAGCATACAGGGGACAGTCTACGAGCAGTACTTC
CDR3: CASSIQGTVYEQYF

length: 14
D: -
V: TRBV12-3/TRBV12-4
J: TRBJ2-7
size: -
DNA: TGTGCCAGCAGGTTAGGGACTTCGTCCTACGAGCAGTACTTC
CDR3: CASRLGTSSYEQYF

length: 16
D: TRBD2
V: TRBV4-1
J: TRBJ2-1
size: -
DNA: TGCGCCAGCAGCCATCCCGGGACTAGCGGGGACAATGAGCAGTTCTTC
CDR3: CASSHPGTSGDNEQFF